What follows are 29 T cell receptor beta chains derived from one specimen sequenced in a study of blood T cell repertoires in COVID-19. Profiling relied on immunoSEQ multiplex PCR, and the TCRdb table lists in-frame clones only, not all of them. Among roughly 75,000 clones, 85% to 90% were seen once, and the ten largest hold over 15%. Sequencing was done on a sample of peripheral blood. The receptor source for this set is a man of 80 years or more in a cohort sampled during active COVID-19.

The rearrangement links TRBV3-1 (or the pseudogene TRBV3-2) to TRBJ2-7; TRBD2 is a possible D gene (5 bases). CDR1 and CDR2 from the germline V gene are LGHDT and YNNKEL (reference sequence). Trimming removed 0 bases from V and 6 bases from J, with 9 bases in between. This CDR3 is built from 13 residues. The CDR3 DNA sequence: TGTGCCAGCAGCCAAGATCTAGGAGGCGAGCAGTACGTC. Its protein is CASSQDLGGEQYV.

This chain links TRBV11-2 with TRBJ1-5, with D perhaps matching TRBD1 (6 bases). CDR1 and CDR2 from the germline V gene are SGHAT and FQNNGV. Trimming stripped 2 bases from V and 0 bases from J, with 8 bases between. The CDR3 consists of 15 residues. CDR3 sequence (DNA): TGTGCCAGCAGCTTAACAGGGTATAGCAATCAGCCCCAGCATTTT. This encodes CASSLTGYSNQPQHF. Together with reference TRBV11-2 and TRBJ1-5, the CDR3 gives the full variable domain: EAGVAQSPRYKIIEKRQSVAFWCNPISGHATLYWYQQILGQGPKLLIQFQNNGVVDDSQLPKDRFSAERLKGVDSTLKIQPAKLEDSAVYLCASSLTGYSNQPQHFGDGTRLSIL.

The V call is TRBV12-5, the J call TRBJ1-2; TRBD1 is a possible D gene (5 bases). CDR3 length: 13 residues. Germline CDR1 and CDR2: LGHNT and FRNRAP. Trimming removed 3 bases from V and 2 bases from J, with 7 bases in between. The CDR3 here is CASGFAGNYGYTF. DNA for the CDR3: TGTGCTAGTGGTTTTGCAGGGAACTATGGCTACACCTTC.

This rearrangement joins TRBV5-1 to TRBJ2-1; D might be TRBD1 (5 bases). V dropped 3 bases and J dropped 3 bases, with 7 bases sitting between them. This CDR3 has 13 amino acids. Per germline, CDR1 SGHRS and CDR2 YFSETQ. Here the CDR3 reads CASSSTGYNEQFF. The DNA for the CDR3 is TGCGCCAGCAGCTCAACAGGCTACAATGAGCAGTTCTTC. Complete variable domain (other parts from reference TRBV5-1 and TRBJ2-1): KAGVTQTPRYLIKTRGQQVTLSCSPISGHRSVSWYQQTPGQGLQFLFEYFSETQRNKGNFPGRFSGRQFSNSRSEMNVSTLELGDSALYLCASSSTGYNEQFFGPGTRLTVL.

The chain couples TRBV7-2 to TRBJ2-7; D call uncertain. With 6 bases removed from V and 2 bases from J, the gap between germline ends came to 8 bases. CDR1 is SGHTA and CDR2 is FQGNSA in the germline V gene. The CDR3 is 12 residues long. Here the CDR3 DNA reads TGTGCCAGCAGGTATCCTACCTACGAGCAGTACGTC. It translates to CASRYPTYEQYV.

The J gene is TRBJ2-2, the V gene TRBV27; TRBD1 agrees at 8 bases. The V gene's germline CDR1 is MNHEY and CDR2 SMNVEV (reference sequence). The CDR3 contains 16 residues. The ends lost 5 bases at V and 5 bases at J; junction bases unmatched: 10. In DNA, the CDR3 is TGTGCCAGCAGTGCGGACAGGGTAGTTGAAACCGGGGAGCTGTTTTTT. Translating it yields CASSADRVVETGELFF.

The V and J genes are TRBV29-1 and TRBJ2-5; a possible D gene is TRBD1 (5 bases). V gave up 4 bases and J gave up 4 bases, with 10 bases separating them. The CDR3 sequence is 12 residues long. Germline V gives CDR1 SQVTM, CDR2 ANQGSEA. CDR3 sequence: CSVGQSGETQYF. CDR3 in DNA: TGCAGCGTTGGACAGTCAGGAGAGACCCAGTACTTC.

Only a few counts were recorded for this clone. The CDR3 DNA follows: TGTGCCAGCAGATCCCTACGGGAGACCCAGTACTTC. Encoded protein: CASRSLRETQYF. The chain carries TRBV2 and TRBJ2-5, with D unclear. CDR1 and CDR2 from the germline V gene are SNHLY and FYNNEI. Trimming removed 6 bases at V and 5 bases at J, with 10 bases between. This CDR3 comprises 12 residues.

The rearrangement joins TRBV5-4 to TRBJ2-3; D ambiguous. Trimming removed 0 bases from V and 3 bases from J, with 14 bases in between. From germline, CDR1 is SGHNT and CDR2 YYREEE (reference sequence). The CDR3 totals 16 residues. The chain's CDR3 is CASSLGASVTTDTQYF. Here the CDR3 DNA reads TGTGCCAGCAGCTTGGGAGCGTCGGTAACTACAGATACGCAGTATTTT. Full variable domain (rest looked up from reference TRBV5-4 and TRBJ2-3): ETGVTQSPTHLIKTRGQQVTLRCSSQSGHNTVSWYQQALGQGPQFIFQYYREEENGRGNFPPRFSGLQFPNYSSELNVNALELDDSALYLCASSLGASVTTDTQYFGPGTRLTVL.

J is TRBJ2-7 and V is TRBV5-5; possible D gene TRBD2, 6 bases. Looked up from germline, CDR1 is SGHKS and CDR2 is YYEKEE (reference sequence). The V gene lost 4 bases and the J gene lost 0 bases, with 17 bases spanning the gap. This CDR3 is 16 amino acids long. Here the CDR3 DNA reads TGTGCCAGCAGCCTGCGGGGTTTGAGAAGCTCCTACGAGCAGTACGTC. This translates into CASSLRGLRSSYEQYV.

V usage is TRBV18 and J usage is TRBJ2-3; TRBD2 matches at 9 bases. The V gene's germline CDR1 is KGHSH and CDR2 LQKENI. This CDR3 is 16 amino acids long. Trimming took 6 bases from V and 5 from J; bases not matched to a gene: 12. CDR3 residues: CASSPFTSGSRDTQYF. The CDR3 bases are TGTGCCAGCTCCCCTTTTACTAGCGGGTCCCGAGATACGCAGTATTTT. The full variable domain, with the rest looked up from reference TRBV18 and TRBJ2-3, is NAGVMQNPRHLVRRRGQEARLRCSPMKGHSHVYWYRQLPEEGLKFMVYLQKENIIDESGMPKERFSAEFPKEGPSILRIQQVVRGDSAAYFCASSPFTSGSRDTQYFGPGTRLTVL.

The chain recombines TRBV6-2 or TRBV6-3 with TRBJ2-6; D call uncertain. The germline gives CDR1 MNHEY, CDR2 SVGEGT. The CDR3 spans 15 residues. Trimming removed 8 bases from V and 1 base from J, with 12 bases in between. Here the CDR3 DNA reads TGTGCCAGCGGCCAACAGTTTTCTGGGGCCAACGTCCTGACTTTC. This codes for CASGQQFSGANVLTF.

The genes are TRBV19 and TRBJ1-2; D is perhaps TRBD1 (6 bases). The germline CDR1 and CDR2 sequences are LNHDA and SQIVND (reference sequence). The V and J ends lost 7 bases and 2 bases respectively, with 11 bases between them. The CDR3 totals 13 residues. CDR3 DNA: TGTGCCAGTAAAAAGGGGGAAAACTATGGCTACACCTTC. Translated: CASKKGENYGYTF.

This clone came up a few times. V and J are TRBV7-3 and TRBJ2-2; the D gene is possibly TRBD2 (5 bases). CDR3 length: 16 residues. Trimming stripped 2 bases from V and 4 bases from J, with 14 bases between. CDR1 is SGHTA and CDR2 is FQGTGA in the germline V gene. DNA of the CDR3: TGTGCCAGCAGCTTACGCAAGGGAGAGGGCACCGGGGAGCTGTTTTTT. It is translated as CASSLRKGEGTGELFF.

The V and J genes are TRBV3-1 (or the pseudogene TRBV3-2) and TRBJ2-7; TRBD1 matches 10 bases. With V trimmed by 1 base and J by 3 bases, 6 bases remained unmatched. The CDR3 is 16 amino acids. CDR1 LGHDT and CDR2 YNNKEL come from the germline V gene (reference sequence). In nucleotides, the CDR3 is TGTGCCAGCAGCCAAGGTCTAGACAGGGGGCTCTACGAGCAGTACTTC. Translated: CASSQGLDRGLYEQYF.

The chain recombines TRBV4-3 with TRBJ2-7, with 9 positions matching TRBD1. This CDR3 contains 15 residues. The ends lost 3 bases at V and 3 bases at J; junction bases unmatched: 6. Looked up from germline, CDR1 is LGHNA and CDR2 is YSLEER. As DNA, the CDR3 is TGCGCCAGCAGCCAGACAGCGACAGGGGGCTACGAGCAGTACTTC. This sequence encodes CASSQTATGGYEQYF.

This clone is a singleton in its sample. V gene TRBV3-1 (or the pseudogene TRBV3-2) combines with J gene TRBJ2-1, with 11 bases matching TRBD2. Germline trimming cut 1 base from V and 5 bases from J; bases unmatched to any gene: 10. CDR3 length: 18 amino acids. The germline V gene encodes CDR1 LGHDT and CDR2 YNNKEL (reference sequence). The CDR3 region is CASSQVLFTSGGHNEQFF. The CDR3 nucleotides are TGTGCCAGCAGCCAAGTCCTGTTCACTAGCGGGGGTCACAATGAGCAGTTCTTC.

The gene calls are TRBV10-3 and TRBJ1-2, with D unresolved. V dropped 11 bases and J dropped 7 bases, with 17 bases sitting between them. Germline assignment: CDR1 ENHRY and CDR2 SYGVKD. This CDR3 has 12 residues. CDR3 loop: CAGADGEFGYTF. CDR3 coding DNA: TGTGCCGGAGCGGACGGAGAGTTTGGCTACACCTTC.

This chain joins TRBV6-1 and TRBJ2-7; D possibly corresponds to TRBD1 (6 bases). The CDR3 totals 14 residues. V lost 1 base and J 2 bases, leaving 9 bases between the germline ends. CDR1 and CDR2 from the germline V gene are MNHNS and SASEGT. CDR3 in amino acids: CASSEVRGPYEQYF. CDR3 coding DNA: TGTGCCAGCAGTGAAGTCAGGGGACCCTACGAGCAGTACTTC.

V usage is TRBV9 and J usage is TRBJ1-1; possible D gene TRBD1, 6 bases. From germline, CDR1 is SGDLS and CDR2 YYNGEE. The CDR3 totals 15 residues. V lost 3 bases and J lost 0, with 12 bases in between. CDR3 sequence: CASSATGYLNTEAFF. CDR3 bases: TGTGCCAGCAGCGCCACAGGGTATCTGAACACTGAAGCTTTCTTT.

The chain couples TRBV6-2 or TRBV6-3 to TRBJ2-7, with D possibly TRBD1 on 6 matching bases. Germline loops: CDR1 MNHEY, CDR2 SVGEGT. This CDR3 has 15 amino acids. V was pared by 6 bases and J by 0 bases, with 15 bases between. The CDR3 reads CASSSDSLGSYEQYF. CDR3 DNA sequence: TGTGCCAGCAGCTCGGACAGTTTGGGCTCCTACGAGCAGTACTTC.

The chain employs TRBV2 and TRBJ2-3, with D tentatively TRBD1 (5 bases). This CDR3 has 16 amino acids. The germline V gene has CDR1 SNHLY and CDR2 FYNNEI. The V end was cut by 6 bases, the J end by 3 bases, with 19 bases between. This chain's CDR3 is CASSKTEVKTTDTQYF. CDR3 in DNA: TGTGCCAGCAGCAAGACAGAGGTCAAAACAACAGATACGCAGTATTTT.

The chain combines TRBV5-1 with TRBJ1-1; a possible D gene is TRBD1 (5 bases). The V and J ends lost 1 base and 4 bases respectively, with 20 bases between them. The CDR3 length is 17 residues. CDR1 is SGHRS and CDR2 is YFSETQ in the germline V gene. For the CDR3, the DNA is TGCGCCAGCAGCTTGTTCGTTAGAGGCAGGGAACTCACTGAAGCTTTCTTT. Its translation: CASSLFVRGRELTEAFF.

The rearrangement links TRBV7-9 to TRBJ2-6; D is unclear. V dropped 2 bases and J dropped 0 bases, with 17 bases sitting between them. In germline, CDR1 is SEHNR, CDR2 FQNEAQ (reference sequence). The CDR3 spans 19 residues. The CDR3 reads CASSLYSFRGYSGANVLTF. The CDR3 DNA reads TGTGCCAGCAGCTTATATTCCTTCAGAGGATACTCTGGGGCCAACGTCCTGACTTTC.

The genes are TRBV2 and TRBJ1-1; D is ambiguous. The CDR3 loop spans 15 amino acids. Looked up from germline, CDR1 is SNHLY and CDR2 is FYNNEI. Trimming took off 4 bases at V and 2 bases at J, with 14 bases between the two ends. The CDR3 DNA reads TGTGCCAGCAGTGGAGAGGGCAGCCCTAACACTGAAGCTTTCTTT. It codes for CASSGEGSPNTEAFF.

This clone was counted a few times. The V and J genes are TRBV9 and TRBJ1-5; D call uncertain. Between the trimmed V and J ends, which lost 2 bases and 7 bases, there was a span of 13 bases. The germline V gene has CDR1 SGDLS and CDR2 YYNGEE. The CDR3 is made up of 14 amino acids. The chain's CDR3 is CASSVSDGGQPQHF. Here the CDR3 DNA reads TGTGCCAGCAGCGTCTCTGATGGAGGGCAGCCCCAGCATTTT.

The chain joins TRBV18 to TRBJ2-2, with 8 positions matching TRBD2. This CDR3 is 18 amino acids long. Germline V CDR1 and CDR2: KGHSH, LQKENI. V gave up 3 bases and J gave up 0 bases; unmatched junction bases: 9. The CDR3 here is CASSPRRAGGSNTGELFF. CDR3 in DNA: TGTGCCAGCTCACCCCGCCGGGCGGGGGGCTCGAACACCGGGGAGCTGTTTTTT.

The chain has TRBV19 and TRBJ2-5, with 8 nucleotides matching TRBD1. This CDR3 contains 19 residues. V dropped 1 base and J dropped 6; count of bases not matched to a gene: 19. Germline V gives CDR1 LNHDA, CDR2 SQIVND (reference sequence). In nucleotides, the CDR3 is TGTGCCAGTAGTATAGGTCCTGCCCGGACAGGGCCTGTTTTAAAGACCCAGTACTTC. Translation: CASSIGPARTGPVLKTQYF. Full variable domain (rest looked up from reference TRBV19 and TRBJ2-5): DGGITQSPKYLFRKEGQNVTLSCEQNLNHDAMYWYRQDPGQGLRLIYYSQIVNDFQKGDIAEGYSVSREKKESFPLTVTSAQKNPTAFYLCASSIGPARTGPVLKTQYFGPGTRLLVL.

V gene TRBV6-5 combines with J gene TRBJ2-3; 7 positions agree with TRBD2. Germline V CDR1 and CDR2: MNHEY, SVGAGI. This CDR3 is built from 13 residues. V was clipped by 8 bases and J by 5 bases; unmatched bases: 7. CDR3 DNA: TGTGCCAGCCTGCGCGGGGAGGGAGATACGCAGTATTTT. Its translation is CASLRGEGDTQYF.